Presented here are 5 T cell receptor beta chains from one specimen sequenced in a study of T-cell memory formation after mild COVID-19. TCRdb redid the calling of the 5' RACE reads with MiXCR, one entry per CDR3 protein. Of roughly 130,000 distinct CDR3 sequences listed, approximately 15% are singletons. Source material: PBMCs or a T cell subset sorted from them (not recorded which). The receptors were sampled from a man between 18 and 35 years old who had mild COVID-19 (a few samples of this study predate the infection). Cell type and time point are not known.

This clonotype was counted only a few times. The DNA of the CDR3 is TGTGCCAGCAGCCAAGATTTGGGAGGGGAGGCAGCTTTCTTT. It is translated as CASSQDLGGEAAFF. This chain uses TRBV3-1 with TRBJ1-1, with D possibly being TRBD1 (5 bases). The V end was cut by 0 bases, the J end by 10 bases, with 15 bases between. The CDR3 extends over 14 amino acids. CDR1 and CDR2 (germline): LGHDT, YNNKEL (reference sequence).

This clonotype came up many times. The gene calls are TRBV5-1 and TRBJ2-7; no reliable D call. There are 13 residues in the CDR3. The ends were cut back, 4 bases at V and 5 bases at J, with 13 bases in the middle. CDR1 and CDR2 (germline): SGHRS, YFSETQ. CDR3 sequence (DNA): TGCGCCAGCAGCCCCGTGGGCCTCAACGAGCAGTACTTC. This sequence encodes CASSPVGLNEQYF.

The V call is TRBV12-3 or TRBV12-4, the J call TRBJ1-2; 11 nucleotides line up with TRBD1. The CDR3 is 13 amino acids. Germline trimming cut 7 bases from V and 10 bases from J; bases unmatched to any gene: 8. The CDR3 sequence is CASTPDRGQFYTF. The CDR3 DNA reads as TGTGCCAGCACTCCGGACAGGGGGCAATTCTACACCTTC.

The chain employs TRBV6-5 and TRBJ2-5; maybe TRBD1 (5 bases). This CDR3 comprises 14 residues. With 2 bases removed from V and 4 bases from J, the gap between germline ends came to 11 bases. Germline values: CDR1 MNHEY, CDR2 SVGAGI. CDR3 coding DNA: TGTGCCAGCAGTTACCCAGGGAACCTAGAGACCCAGTACTTC. It codes for CASSYPGNLETQYF.

This clonotype was counted between two and nine times. The rearrangement uses TRBV5-4 and TRBJ2-2; D may be TRBD2 (6 bases). This CDR3 region has 15 residues. V shed 2 bases and J shed 6 bases, with 14 bases lying between them. CDR1 and CDR2 from the germline V gene are SGHNT and YYREEE (reference sequence). The CDR3 DNA reads as TGTGCCAGCAGCTTAGGAGGGTCGGCGGCCGGGGAGCTGTTTTTT. Translating it yields CASSLGGSAAGELFF.